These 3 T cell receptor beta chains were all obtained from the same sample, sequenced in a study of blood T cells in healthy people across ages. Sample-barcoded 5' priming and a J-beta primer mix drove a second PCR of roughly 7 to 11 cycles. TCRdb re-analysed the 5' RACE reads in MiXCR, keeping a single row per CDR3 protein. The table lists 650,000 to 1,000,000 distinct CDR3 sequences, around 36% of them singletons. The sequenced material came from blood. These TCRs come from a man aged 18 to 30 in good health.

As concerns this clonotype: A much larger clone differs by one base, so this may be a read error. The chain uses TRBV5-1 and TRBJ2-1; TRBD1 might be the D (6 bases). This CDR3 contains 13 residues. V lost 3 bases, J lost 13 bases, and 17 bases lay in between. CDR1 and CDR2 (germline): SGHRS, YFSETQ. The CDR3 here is CASSWTVRETQFF. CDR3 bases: TGCGCCAGCAGCTGGACAGTTCGAGAGACCCAGTTCTTC.

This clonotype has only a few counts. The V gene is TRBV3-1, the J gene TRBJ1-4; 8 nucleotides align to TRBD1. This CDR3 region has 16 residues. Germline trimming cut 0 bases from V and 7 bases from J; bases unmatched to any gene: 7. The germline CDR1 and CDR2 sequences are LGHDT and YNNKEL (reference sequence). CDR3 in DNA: TGTGCCAGCAGCCAAGACCCAGGGGGCCTGGGTGAAAAACTGTTTTTT. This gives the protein CASSQDPGGLGEKLFF. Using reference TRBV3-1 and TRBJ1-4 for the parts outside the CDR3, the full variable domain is DTAVSQTPKYLVTQMGNDKSIKCEQNLGHDTMYWYKQDSKKFLKIMFSYNNKELIINETVPNRFSPKSPDKAHLNLHINSLELGDSAVYFCASSQDPGGLGEKLFFGSGTQLSVL.

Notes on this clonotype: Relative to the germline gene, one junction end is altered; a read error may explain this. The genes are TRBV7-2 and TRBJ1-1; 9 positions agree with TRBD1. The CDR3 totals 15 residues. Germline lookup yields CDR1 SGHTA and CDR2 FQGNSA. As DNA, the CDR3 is TGTGCCAACAGCTTAGCCGGGACAGGGTCCACTGAAGCTTTCTTT. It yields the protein CANSLAGTGSTEAFF.